A single sample gave rise to the 22 T cell receptor beta chains below, sequenced in a study of siplizumab effects on memory and regulatory T cells. Profiled with immunoSEQ multiplex PCR; TCRdb holds only in-frame clones, not every one. The table records roughly 110,000 clones, just under 95% of them present only once. The sample taken for sequencing was non-Treg CD4+ T cells sorted from blood. These TCRs come from a human donor in good health.

For this clone: Other DNA sequences within the sample encode an identical CDR3. The genes are TRBV7-3 and TRBJ2-7, with D possibly TRBD2 on 5 matching bases. V was trimmed by 5 bases and J by 0 bases, leaving 11 bases between them. CDR1 is SGHTA and CDR2 is FQGTGA in the germline V gene. The CDR3 length is 14 residues. The CDR3, as DNA: TGTGCCAGCAGCCCCGGTGGGAGCTCCTACGAGCAGTACTTC. This gives the protein CASSPGGSSYEQYF.

J is TRBJ2-7 and V is TRBV5-1, with TRBD2 as a possible D gene (5 bases). Germline V gene lookup returns CDR1 SGHRS and CDR2 YFSETQ. CDR3 length equals 14 residues. V was cut by 4 bases and J by 3 bases, with 14 bases left in between. CDR3 protein: CASSLGGGLYEQYF. In DNA form, the CDR3 reads TGCGCCAGCAGCCTAGGTGGAGGCCTCTACGAGCAGTACTTC.

This chain joins TRBV18 and TRBJ2-7, with 7 bases identical to TRBD1. The germline gives CDR1 KGHSH, CDR2 LQKENI. This CDR3 is built from 15 residues. V was clipped by 4 bases and J by 1 base; unmatched bases: 7. In DNA, the CDR3 is TGTGCCAGCTCACTACAGGGGTTAGGGTCCTACGAGCAGTACTTC. Its translation is CASSLQGLGSYEQYF.

The chain joins TRBV6-6 to TRBJ2-7; D uncertain. Trimming removed 9 bases from V and 2 bases from J, with 11 bases in between. CDR3 length: 12 amino acids. The germline V gene has CDR1 MNHNY and CDR2 SVGAGI (reference sequence). Here the CDR3 DNA reads TGTGCCAGTTCTTGGCACCCCTACGAGCAGTACTTC. As protein: CASSWHPYEQYF.

In its sample, this clone was seen once. The chain combines TRBV4-1 with TRBJ2-7, with a possible D match to TRBD2 (5 bases). The CDR3 consists of 15 residues. With 4 bases removed from V and 2 bases from J, the gap between germline ends came to 15 bases. Germline CDR1 MGHRA, CDR2 YSYEKL. CDR3 sequence: CASSPQEGTPYEQYF. CDR3 nucleotides: TGCGCCAGCAGCCCCCAAGAGGGCACCCCCTACGAGCAGTACTTC.

The CDR3 coding sequence is TGTGCCAGCAGCCAGGAGTCTAGCGGGGGTCCCCTCAATGAGCAGTTCTTC. Translation: CASSQESSGGPLNEQFF. This chain uses TRBV4-2 with TRBJ2-1, with 10 positions matching TRBD2. This CDR3 is built from 17 residues. The ends lost 3 bases at V and 6 bases at J; junction bases unmatched: 11. Germline-derived CDR1 and CDR2 are LGHNA and YNFKEQ.

The V gene is TRBV4-3, the J gene TRBJ1-2; no reliable D call. The CDR3 runs to 15 residues. The germline V gene encodes CDR1 LGHNA and CDR2 YSLEER. V was trimmed by 0 bases and J by 2 bases, leaving 10 bases between them. The DNA for the CDR3 is TGCGCCAGCAGCCAAGAGGAGGGAGGCAACTATGGCTACACCTTC. Encoded protein: CASSQEEGGNYGYTF.

V usage is TRBV19 and J usage is TRBJ1-2; D not certain. The CDR3 length is 16 residues. Germline-derived CDR1 and CDR2 are LNHDA and SQIVND (reference sequence). The V end was cut by 4 bases, the J end by 3 bases, with 18 bases between. In DNA form, the CDR3 reads TGTGCCAGTAGTACCCCGGGCAGCCCCGAGGACTATGGCTACACCTTC. Translated: CASSTPGSPEDYGYTF.

In nucleotides, the CDR3 is TGTGCCAGCAAGGGACTAGTAGTCGGCGACGAGCAGTACTTC. Its translation: CASKGLVVGDEQYF. The genes are TRBV6-6 and TRBJ2-7; 8 nucleotides match TRBD2. The CDR3 consists of 14 residues. Losses at the gene ends were 7 bases for V and 5 bases for J; bases not matched to a gene: 10. The germline gives CDR1 MNHNY, CDR2 SVGAGI (reference sequence).

The rearrangement links TRBV2 to TRBJ2-7; D is possibly TRBD2 (5 bases). Trimming cost V 3 bases and J 7 bases, with 19 bases left between them. The CDR3 loop spans 15 amino acids. Looked up from germline, CDR1 is SNHLY and CDR2 is FYNNEI. This chain's CDR3 is CASSEPPGMPGEQYF. The CDR3 nucleotides are TGTGCCAGCAGTGAGCCGCCGGGGATGCCGGGAGAGCAGTACTTC. The complete variable domain, with remaining parts taken from reference TRBV2 and TRBJ2-7, reads EPEVTQTPSHQVTQMGQEVILRCVPISNHLYFYWYRQILGQKVEFLVSFYNNEISEKSEIFDDQFSVERPDGSNFTLKIRSTKLEDSAMYFCASSEPPGMPGEQYFGPGTRLTVT.

This chain connects TRBV7-6 to TRBJ2-5; 7 nucleotides agree with TRBD1. V gave up 2 bases and J gave up 5 bases; unmatched junction bases: 5. Germline V gene lookup returns CDR1 SGHVS and CDR2 FNYEAQ. This CDR3 is built from 14 residues. The CDR3 sequence is CASSLNRGLETQYF. CDR3 bases: TGTGCCAGCAGCTTAAACAGGGGATTGGAGACCCAGTACTTC. The full variable domain, its missing parts supplied by reference TRBV7-6 and TRBJ2-5, is GAGVSQSPRYKVTKRGQDVALRCDPISGHVSLYWYRQALGQGPEFLTYFNYEAQQDKSGLPNDRFSAERPEGSISTLTIQRTEQRDSAMYRCASSLNRGLETQYFGPGTRLLVL.

The chain combines TRBV5-4 with TRBJ2-4, with 7 bases that match TRBD2. CDR1 SGHNT and CDR2 YYREEE come from the germline V gene (reference sequence). This CDR3 has 14 amino acids. Trimming cost V 4 bases and J 8 bases; bases outside gene matches: 9. In DNA, the CDR3 is TGTGCCAGCAGCCCCCGGGGAGGGGTGGACATTCAGTACTTC. Protein product: CASSPRGGVDIQYF.

CDR3 in amino acids: CSAISGTTSPYGYTF. CDR3 DNA: TGCAGCGCTATCTCCGGGACAACAAGCCCCTATGGCTACACCTTC. The chain couples TRBV29-1 to TRBJ1-2; D perhaps matches TRBD1 (6 bases). Trimming cost V 7 bases and J 4 bases, with 22 bases left between them. CDR3 size: 15 residues. Germline V gives CDR1 SQVTM, CDR2 ANQGSEA.

This clone was observed once. The chain employs TRBV5-6 and TRBJ2-7; the match to TRBD2 covers 11 bases. The CDR3 has 16 amino acids. V dropped 3 bases and J dropped 1; count of bases not matched to a gene: 6. Germline V CDR1 and CDR2: SGHDT, YYEEEE. In nucleotides, the CDR3 is TGTGCCAGCAGCTGGGGGGGACTAGCGGCTTCCTACGAGCAGTACTTC. Its protein product is CASSWGGLAASYEQYF. Drawing the rest from reference TRBV5-6 and TRBJ2-7, the complete variable domain is DAGVTQSPTHLIKTRGQQVTLRCSPKSGHDTVSWYQQALGQGPQFIFQYYEEEERQRGNFPDRFSGHQFPNYSSELNVNALLLGDSALYLCASSWGGLAASYEQYFGPGTRLTVT.

The CDR3 here is CASSPSGQAKQYF. CDR3 coding DNA: TGTGCCAGCAGCCCCTCGGGACAGGCGAAACAGTACTTC. This chain joins TRBV9 and TRBJ2-7; 8 bases match TRBD1. Germline loops: CDR1 SGDLS, CDR2 YYNGEE. V shed 4 bases, J shed 10 bases, and the junction held 10 bases outside the gene matches. This CDR3 region has 13 residues.

The chain recombines TRBV5-6 with TRBJ1-5, with D tentatively TRBD1 (5 bases). Deletions cut 2 bases from V and 2 bases from J, with 8 bases between. Germline V CDR1 and CDR2: SGHDT, YYEEEE. The CDR3 consists of 14 residues. This CDR3 reads CASSFRDRNQPQHF. CDR3 bases: TGTGCCAGCAGCTTCAGGGATCGCAATCAGCCCCAGCATTTT.

The chain links TRBV5-6 to TRBJ2-5; D not certain. The CDR3 has 11 amino acids. The germline V gene encodes CDR1 SGHDT and CDR2 YYEEEE. V lost 1 base and J lost 2, with 0 bases in between. CDR3 protein: CASSLQETQYF. CDR3 coding DNA: TGTGCCAGCAGCTTGCAAGAGACCCAGTACTTC.

The chain joins TRBV6-5 to TRBJ2-7; the D call may be TRBD1 or TRBD2 (5 bases each). Germline V gene data show CDR1 as MNHEY and CDR2 as SVGAGI. Trimming pared 2 bases from V and 3 bases from J, leaving 17 bases between. The CDR3 is 16 amino acids. The CDR3 DNA is TGTGCCAGCAGTTACGGGACGGACTTATCGCTCTACGAGCAGTACTTC. Translated: CASSYGTDLSLYEQYF.

The V gene is TRBV30, the J gene TRBJ2-2; maybe TRBD2 (5 bases). Germline CDR1 and CDR2: GTSNPN and SVGIG (reference sequence). CDR3 length: 15 amino acids. V was cut by 4 bases and J by 7 bases, with 19 bases left in between. This chain's CDR3 is CAWTQPPRVSGELFF. In DNA, the CDR3 is TGTGCCTGGACCCAACCGCCGCGGGTGAGCGGGGAGCTGTTTTTT.

This chain uses TRBV7-9 with TRBJ2-2; 11 nucleotides line up with TRBD2. This CDR3 contains 14 residues. The J segment lost 5 bases and the V segment lost 7 bases, leaving 3 bases of the junction unmatched. Germline lookup yields CDR1 SEHNR and CDR2 FQNEAQ (reference sequence). CDR3 coding DNA: TGTGCCAGCACCGGGACTAGCGGAACCGGGGAGCTGTTTTTT. Translating it yields CASTGTSGTGELFF. Based on the CDR3 plus reference TRBV7-9 and TRBJ2-2, the full variable domain is DTGVSQNPRHKITKRGQNVTFRCDPISEHNRLYWYRQTLGQGPEFLTYFQNEAQLEKSRLLSDRFSAERPKGSFSTLEIQRTEQGDSAMYLCASTGTSGTGELFFGEGSRLTVL.

V is TRBV7-9 and J is TRBJ1-1; D ambiguous. V was clipped by 5 bases and J by 1 base, with 11 bases between them. Germline-derived CDR1 and CDR2 are SEHNR and FQNEAQ (reference sequence). This CDR3 has 14 residues. The CDR3 protein is CASSEDGRNTEAFF. The CDR3 bases are TGTGCCAGCAGCGAGGACGGGAGGAACACTGAAGCTTTCTTT.

The rearrangement links TRBV5-1 to TRBJ2-3, with unresolved D. V lost 7 bases to trimming and J lost 1 base, with 19 bases between them. The CDR3 is 16 amino acids. Per the germline V gene, CDR1 is SGHRS and CDR2 is YFSETQ. DNA for the CDR3: TGCGCCAGCTCCGACCGGACCCCCGGCGGCACAGATACGCAGTATTTT. Translated: CASSDRTPGGTDTQYF.